These 29 T cell receptor beta chains were all obtained from the same sample, sequenced in a study of T cell responses to AZD1222 COVID-19 vaccine. Sequenced by immunoSEQ multiplex PCR; TCRdb stores in-frame clones only, minus some. The data hold under 200,000 clones, with about nine tenths observed a single time. The sample here was peripheral blood, taken on day 0 of AZD1222 vaccination. The receptor source for this set is an adult in good health.

V is TRBV2 and J is TRBJ2-5; 9 nucleotides align to TRBD1. There are 13 residues in the CDR3. In germline, CDR1 is SNHLY, CDR2 FYNNEI. Trimming removed 5 bases from V and 3 bases from J; junction bases left unmatched: 1. The CDR3 nucleotides are TGTGCCAGCAGTCGGGACAGGGAAGAGACCCAGTACTTC. It translates to CASSRDREETQYF.

A few counts support this clone. The chain has TRBV19 and TRBJ1-2; D remains ambiguous. The CDR3 has 16 amino acids. V was cut by 1 base and J by 0 bases, with 12 bases left in between. The germline V gene has CDR1 LNHDA and CDR2 SQIVND (reference sequence). CDR3 sequence (DNA): TGTGCCAGTAGTATAGTTTCGGGTCCAGCTAACTATGGCTACACCTTC. This translates into CASSIVSGPANYGYTF.

As DNA, the CDR3 is TGTGCCAGCAGTTACGGACTCGCCTATGGCTACACCTTC. As protein: CASSYGLAYGYTF. The rearrangement uses TRBV6-5 and TRBJ1-2; D unresolved. Trimming stripped 2 bases from V and 4 bases from J, with 8 bases between. This CDR3 has 13 residues. Germline CDR1 and CDR2: MNHEY and SVGAGI.

This clone is labeled as medium-sized (0.01 to 0.1%). The chain carries TRBV15 and TRBJ2-6, with 13 bases aligning to TRBD2. The CDR3 runs 18 residues. The V segment lost 5 bases and the J segment 2 bases; nucleotides outside the gene matches: 6. CDR1 and CDR2 (germline): LNHNV, YYDKDF (reference sequence). CDR3 DNA: TGTGCCACCAGCTCCCCGACTAGCGGGGGGACTGGGGCCAACGTCCTGACTTTC. Translating gives CATSSPTSGGTGANVLTF.

This clone was found a few times. This sequence joins TRBV6-1 and TRBJ1-5; D is unclear. There are 16 residues in the CDR3. Trimming left V 2 bases short and J 7 bases short, with 18 bases between. Germline V gene data show CDR1 as MNHNS and CDR2 as SASEGT. CDR3 sequence reads: CASSETSTGFTQPQHF. The DNA of the CDR3 is TGTGCCAGCAGTGAAACATCAACCGGGTTCACGCAGCCCCAGCATTTT.

The V gene is TRBV7-2, the J gene TRBJ1-5; unclear D gene. CDR3 size: 13 residues. V lost 0 bases and J lost 4, with 4 bases in between. Germline V lookup: CDR1 SGHTA, CDR2 FQGNSA. CDR3 loop: CASSLAENQPQHF. The CDR3 region has the DNA TGTGCCAGCAGCTTAGCAGAAAATCAGCCCCAGCATTTT.

The chain couples TRBV7-9 to TRBJ2-5, with a tentative D call TRBD2 (5 bases). Germline V CDR1 and CDR2: SEHNR, FQNEAQ (reference sequence). The ends were cut back, 5 bases at V and 1 base at J, with 17 bases in the middle. The CDR3 covers 16 residues. The CDR3 region is CASSPPEGATQETQYF. For the CDR3, the DNA is TGTGCCAGCAGCCCCCCTGAGGGAGCCACCCAAGAGACCCAGTACTTC.

This chain links TRBV6-5 with TRBJ1-3; D might be TRBD1 (5 bases). Trimming stripped 6 bases from V and 0 bases from J, with 12 bases between. The germline gives CDR1 MNHEY, CDR2 SVGAGI. The CDR3 runs 15 residues. Here the CDR3 reads CASSPGGNSGNTIYF. CDR3 DNA sequence: TGTGCCAGCAGCCCCGGGGGTAACTCTGGAAACACCATATATTTT.

The CDR3: CASSQNLGDGNYEQYF. The DNA of the CDR3 is TGTGCCAGCAGCCAAAATTTGGGGGACGGAAACTACGAGCAGTACTTC. The V and J genes are TRBV4-2 and TRBJ2-7, with D possibly being TRBD1 or TRBD2 (5 bases each). This CDR3 has 16 residues. Germline V gene sequence: CDR1 LGHNA, CDR2 YNFKEQ. Trimming took 2 bases from V and 3 from J, leaving 17 bases between them.

The chain combines TRBV6-6 with TRBJ2-7, with D perhaps assigned TRBD1 or TRBD2 (5 bases each). Trimming removed 5 bases at V and 6 bases at J, with 35 bases between. Germline V gene data show CDR1 as MNHNY and CDR2 as SVGAGI (reference sequence). CDR3 length equals 20 residues. CDR3 coding DNA: TGTGCCAGCAGTCTCAAGTCACCGACTCCTGTTTACGGGACGGCGTCCGAGCAGTACTTC. Protein product: CASSLKSPTPVYGTASEQYF.

The J gene is TRBJ2-7, the V gene TRBV3-1 (or the pseudogene TRBV3-2); 11 nucleotides align to TRBD2. The germline V gene has CDR1 LGHDT and CDR2 YNNKEL (reference sequence). The ends lost 0 bases at V and 8 bases at J; junction bases unmatched: 6. The CDR3 extends over 15 amino acids. The CDR3 sequence is CASSQDSSGGAKQYF. The CDR3 DNA follows: TGTGCCAGCAGCCAAGATAGTAGCGGGGGGGCCAAGCAGTACTTC.

This chain links TRBV6-5 with TRBJ2-3, with D possibly matching TRBD2 (6 bases). CDR1 and CDR2 (germline): MNHEY, SVGAGI. V was shortened by 7 bases and J by 0 bases, with 11 bases between the two germline ends. This CDR3 region has 14 residues. The CDR3 loop reads CASMGRGSTDTQYF. CDR3 DNA: TGTGCCAGCATGGGGCGGGGTAGCACAGATACGCAGTATTTT.

The chain combines TRBV11-2 with TRBJ2-1; 7 positions agree with TRBD1. The CDR3 has 15 amino acids. Losses at the gene ends were 5 bases for V and 8 bases for J; bases not matched to a gene: 12. Germline V CDR1 and CDR2: SGHAT, FQNNGV. CDR3 in amino acids: CASSPQSTQGDEQFF. CDR3 in DNA: TGTGCCAGCAGCCCCCAGTCGACTCAGGGGGATGAGCAGTTCTTC.

This rearrangement joins TRBV6-4 to TRBJ2-3, with 9 positions matching TRBD1. This CDR3 region has 15 residues. The germline V gene has CDR1 MRHNA and CDR2 SNTAGT. After removal of 7 bases from V and 4 bases from J, the junction contained 9 bases not matched to a gene. The CDR3 sequence: CASTLTGGTADTQYF. CDR3 bases: TGTGCCAGCACCCTGACAGGGGGGACGGCAGATACGCAGTATTTT.

This chain joins TRBV30 and TRBJ1-5; 9 positions match TRBD1. CDR1 is GTSNPN and CDR2 is SVGIG in the germline V gene (reference sequence). The V gene end was trimmed by 2 bases and the J gene end by 7 bases; junction bases not matched to a gene: 12. The CDR3 length is 16 residues. CDR3 sequence reads: CAWSPPRDREGQPQHF. The DNA for the CDR3 is TGTGCCTGGAGTCCACCCCGGGACAGGGAAGGCCAGCCCCAGCATTTT.

V gene TRBV3-1 (or the pseudogene TRBV3-2) combines with J gene TRBJ1-5; D is perhaps TRBD1 (6 bases). The CDR3 covers 12 residues. Germline CDR1 LGHDT, CDR2 YNNKEL (reference sequence). Trimming took off 4 bases at V and 10 bases at J, with 11 bases between the two ends. The DNA of the CDR3 is TGTGCCAGCAGCCTGCAGGGGACCCCCCAGCATTTT. It codes for CASSLQGTPQHF.

V gene TRBV7-9 combines with J gene TRBJ2-3; D ambiguous. V dropped 5 bases and J dropped 5 bases, with 11 bases sitting between them. This CDR3 is 13 amino acids long. CDR1 and CDR2 (germline): SEHNR, FQNEAQ (reference sequence). The CDR3 DNA reads TGTGCCAGCAGCCCCTACGATCGAGATACGCAGTATTTT. Its protein product is CASSPYDRDTQYF.

V and J are TRBV7-9 and TRBJ2-1; D gene ambiguous. Trimming took 0 bases from V and 10 from J, leaving 10 bases between them. The CDR3 extends over 13 amino acids. Germline V CDR1 and CDR2: SEHNR, FQNEAQ (reference sequence). CDR3 coding DNA: TGTGCCAGCAGCTTAGCGGGCCGGACGGAGCAGTTCTTC. Translating gives CASSLAGRTEQFF.

This chain links TRBV19 with TRBJ2-1; the D call may be TRBD1 or TRBD2 (5 bases each). V gave up 6 bases and J gave up 4 bases, with 16 bases separating them. Germline V lookup: CDR1 LNHDA, CDR2 SQIVND (reference sequence). CDR3 length equals 15 residues. CDR3 in DNA: TGTGCCAGTAGACAACGGGACGCAAAATACAATGAGCAGTTCTTC. The encoded protein is CASRQRDAKYNEQFF.

The chain is built from TRBV12-3 or TRBV12-4 and TRBJ1-2; no firm D call. Trimming left V 2 bases short and J 3 bases short, with 4 bases between. CDR3 length equals 12 residues. DNA for the CDR3: TGTGCCAGCAGTTTAACGGACTATGGCTACACCTTC. Translation gives CASSLTDYGYTF.

V gene TRBV6-6 combines with J gene TRBJ1-5, with D uncertain. CDR3 length: 15 amino acids. The V and J ends lost 11 bases and 0 bases respectively, with 17 bases between them. The V gene's germline CDR1 is MNHNY and CDR2 SVGAGI (reference sequence). CDR3 bases: TGTGCCTCAGAAGAGGTCGCCAATAGCAATCAGCCCCAGCATTTT. Its translation is CASEEVANSNQPQHF.

The rearrangement joins TRBV2 to TRBJ1-5; the D gene is possibly TRBD1 (5 bases). This CDR3 comprises 14 residues. Per the germline V gene, CDR1 is SNHLY and CDR2 is FYNNEI. V lost 7 bases and J lost 8, with 18 bases in between. The CDR3 nucleotides are TGTGCCAGCATCGAGGGGTTATTCGGGGAGCCCCAGCATTTT. This encodes CASIEGLFGEPQHF.

The chain is built from TRBV7-3 and TRBJ2-2; 7 bases map to TRBD2. Losses at the gene ends were 1 base for V and 7 bases for J; bases not matched to a gene: 12. The CDR3 consists of 17 residues. Germline CDR1 reads SGHTA; CDR2 reads FQGTGA. DNA of the CDR3: TGTGCCAGCAGCTTAATTCCTCTAGCGGCCCGGGGCGGGGAGCTGTTTTTT. Translating gives CASSLIPLAARGGELFF.

This clone is a singleton in its sample. The chain recombines TRBV5-5 with TRBJ1-1, with D possibly TRBD1 on 5 matching bases. V lost 4 bases, J lost 1 base, and 14 bases lay in between. Germline-derived CDR1 and CDR2 are SGHKS and YYEKEE (reference sequence). The length of the CDR3 is 15 residues. CDR3 region: CASSLSAGTNTEAFF. The CDR3 DNA sequence: TGTGCCAGCAGCCTATCGGCAGGGACGAACACTGAAGCTTTCTTT.

This rearrangement joins TRBV18 to TRBJ1-2, with 11 bases identical to TRBD1. The ends lost 2 bases at V and 2 bases at J; junction bases unmatched: 7. CDR1 and CDR2 from the germline V gene are KGHSH and LQKENI. The CDR3 length is 17 residues. The CDR3 protein is CASSPRTGGAVNYGYTF. In DNA form, the CDR3 reads TGTGCCAGCTCACCAAGGACAGGGGGCGCAGTCAACTATGGCTACACCTTC.

V is TRBV2 and J is TRBJ1-2; D perhaps matches TRBD1 (5 bases). Germline V CDR1 and CDR2: SNHLY, FYNNEI. V was trimmed by 8 bases and J by 4 bases, leaving 17 bases between them. The length of the CDR3 is 14 residues. CDR3 residues: CASPGTGDSYGYTF. Here the CDR3 DNA reads TGTGCCAGCCCCGGGACCGGGGACTCCTATGGCTACACCTTC.

This clone was picked up a small number of times. V gene TRBV6-5 combines with J gene TRBJ2-5, with a tentative D call TRBD1 (6 bases). V lost 2 bases and J lost 4, with 14 bases in between. Germline assignment: CDR1 MNHEY and CDR2 SVGAGI. The CDR3 covers 15 residues. CDR3 bases: TGTGCCAGCAGTTACGGTATCAGGGGATCAGAGACCCAGTACTTC. Its protein is CASSYGIRGSETQYF.

The chain couples TRBV7-3 to TRBJ1-2; D is perhaps TRBD1 (5 bases). Germline V gene data show CDR1 as SGHTA and CDR2 as FQGTGA. Trimming pared 8 bases from V and 6 bases from J, leaving 10 bases between. CDR3 length: 11 residues. The CDR3 here is CASAGGDGYTF. The CDR3 nucleotides are TGTGCCAGCGCCGGGGGGGATGGCTACACCTTC.

The rearrangement uses TRBV9 and TRBJ1-4; 8 nucleotides line up with TRBD1. The CDR3 sequence is 15 residues long. J lost 5 bases, V lost 2 bases, and 5 bases had no gene match. Germline CDR1 is SGDLS and CDR2 is YYNGEE. The CDR3 is CASSVTTGENEKLFF. CDR3 DNA: TGTGCCAGCAGCGTGACGACAGGGGAGAATGAAAAACTGTTTTTT.